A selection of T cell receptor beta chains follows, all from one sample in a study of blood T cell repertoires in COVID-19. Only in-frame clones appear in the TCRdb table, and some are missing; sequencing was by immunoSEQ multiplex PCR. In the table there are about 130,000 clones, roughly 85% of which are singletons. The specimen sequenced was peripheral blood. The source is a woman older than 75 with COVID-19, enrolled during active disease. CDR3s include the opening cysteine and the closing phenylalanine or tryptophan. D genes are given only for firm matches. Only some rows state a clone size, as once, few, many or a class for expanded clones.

cdr3_aa: CAISDSSGRNYNEQFF; cdr3_nt: TGTGCCATCAGTGATTCCAGCGGGAGGAACTACAATGAGCAGTTCTTC; clone_size: .; v_call: TRBV10-3; d_call: TRBD2; j_call: TRBJ2-1
cdr3_aa: CASSAPDSRNSPLHF; cdr3_nt: TGTGCCAGCAGTGCACCGGACAGTCGGAATTCACCCCTCCACTTT; clone_size: .; v_call: TRBV6-6; d_call: .; j_call: TRBJ1-6
cdr3_aa: CASSEEGLAGRKGYTQYF; cdr3_nt: TGTGCCAGCAGCGAAGAGGGACTAGCGGGGCGTAAGGGTTATACGCAGTATTTT; clone_size: .; v_call: TRBV9; d_call: TRBD2; j_call: TRBJ2-3
cdr3_aa: CASSQLPGTEAFF; cdr3_nt: TGCGCCAGCAGCCAATTACCAGGGACTGAAGCTTTCTTT; clone_size: .; v_call: TRBV4-3; d_call: .; j_call: TRBJ1-1
cdr3_aa: CASSVSPFRGTGLHEQYF; cdr3_nt: TGTGCCAGCAGCGTAAGCCCCTTTCGGGGGACCGGTTTACACGAGCAGTACTTC; clone_size: few; v_call: TRBV7-2; d_call: .; j_call: TRBJ2-7
cdr3_aa: CASRFSLAGELFF; cdr3_nt: TGTGCCAGCAGGTTTTCTCTAGCCGGGGAGCTGTTTTTT; clone_size: .; v_call: TRBV28; d_call: .; j_call: TRBJ2-2
cdr3_aa: CASSPPDRGLSYGYTF; cdr3_nt: TGTGCCAGCAGCCCCCCGGACAGGGGCCTCTCCTATGGCTACACCTTC; clone_size: once; v_call: TRBV7-2; d_call: TRBD1; j_call: TRBJ1-2
cdr3_aa: CASSPQAAETQYF; cdr3_nt: TGTGCCAGCTCACCACAAGCGGCGGAGACCCAGTACTTC; clone_size: .; v_call: TRBV18; d_call: .; j_call: TRBJ2-5
cdr3_aa: CASRVRLSSPLHF; cdr3_nt: TGTGCCAGCAGGGTGCGTTTGAGTTCACCCCTCCACTTT; clone_size: .; v_call: TRBV12-3/TRBV12-4; d_call: .; j_call: TRBJ1-6
cdr3_aa: CASRETGDAEAFF; cdr3_nt: TGTGCCAGCAGGGAAACAGGGGACGCTGAAGCTTTCTTT; clone_size: .; v_call: TRBV7-3; d_call: TRBD1; j_call: TRBJ1-1
cdr3_aa: CASSINFFEAFF; cdr3_nt: TGTGCCAGCAGTATTAACTTTTTTGAAGCTTTCTTT; clone_size: .; v_call: TRBV12-3/TRBV12-4; d_call: .; j_call: TRBJ1-1
cdr3_aa: CASSPGRRQETQYF; cdr3_nt: TGTGCCAGCAGCCCTGGCCGGAGGCAAGAGACCCAGTACTTC; clone_size: .; v_call: TRBV5-4; d_call: .; j_call: TRBJ2-5
cdr3_aa: CASSTTGEGTF; cdr3_nt: TGTGCCAGCAGCACGACAGGGGAAGGCACCTTC; clone_size: .; v_call: TRBV11-2; d_call: TRBD1; j_call: TRBJ1-2
cdr3_aa: CASSPGTKEQYF; cdr3_nt: TGTGCGAGCAGTCCCGGGACAAAAGAGCAGTACTTC; clone_size: once; v_call: TRBV6-2/TRBV6-3; d_call: .; j_call: TRBJ2-7
cdr3_aa: CASSLESGLGGYTF; cdr3_nt: TGTGCCAGCAGCTTGGAGTCGGGGTTGGGAGGCTACACCTTC; clone_size: .; v_call: TRBV5-4; d_call: .; j_call: TRBJ1-2